This TCR beta chain was captured by sequencing in a study of shared clonotypes between healthy human individuals. The CDR3 is 14 amino acids. V gave up 0 bases and J gave up 4 bases, with 6 bases separating them. The germline V gene has CDR1 MNHNY and CDR2 SVGAGI (reference sequence). Generated by immunoSEQ multiplex PCR, the TCRdb table keeps only in-frame clones and is missing some. Of around 2,100,000 clones listed, around 96% are singletons. Naive CD8 cells comprised CD45RO-negative, CCR7-positively selected cells, excluding terminally differentiated effector memory CD45RA+ cells. In the case of this clone: The antigen is unknown.

Whole-study findings and limits: In having few donors, the study represented limited genetic and exposure-history diversity.

Material for sequencing was naive CD8+ T cells sorted from blood. V usage is TRBV6-6 and J usage is TRBJ2-2; D gene ambiguous. The TCR comes from a man between 18 and 29 years old in good health. CDR3 DNA: TGTGCCAGCAGTTACTCTAACCCCACCGGGGAGCTGTTTTTT. Encoded protein: CASSYSNPTGELFF.